The sequence of this T cell receptor beta chain was determined in a study of blood T cells in healthy people across ages. Study-level background: Template switching recovered approximately one barcoded beta molecule for every two T cells.

This clonotype appeared a few times. The antigen remains unidentified. Every participating donor contributed roughly 10 milliliters of peripheral blood through a draw. The CDR3 length is 14 residues. J was trimmed by 3 bases and V by 5 bases; bases with no gene match: 7. Germline lookup yields CDR1 SNHLY and CDR2 FYNNEI. General study findings and limits: Researchers deemed the diversity estimates from one million T cells underestimates. TCR beta diversity, measured per million T cells, fell in a roughly linear way with age.

A J-beta primer mix and a sample-barcoded 5' primer were used in a second PCR of roughly 6 to 12 cycles. One entry per CDR3 protein results from TCRdb running MiXCR on the 5' RACE reads. The sample consists of roughly 1.5 million distinct CDR3 sequences, under 55% of them appearing once. This chain links TRBV2 with TRBJ2-7; TRBD1 agrees at 7 bases. The clonotype comes from a young woman in good health. The sequenced sample was blood. The DNA for the CDR3 is TGTGCCAGCAGTCTCCGGGACAGTTACTACGAGCAGTACTTC. This codes for CASSLRDSYYEQYF.